The T cell receptor beta chain described here comes from a study of T cell responses to AZD1222 COVID-19 vaccine. The CDR3 sequence is 14 residues long. CDR1 and CDR2 from the germline V gene are SNHLY and FYNNEI. Deletions cut 6 bases from V and 1 base from J, with 12 bases between. On this clone itself: Its specificity is not known.

Broader study findings: Across the whole spike, CD4 TCRs peaked at regions 160-218 and 743-854. The study found Spike-specific TCR breadth and depth rose after two AZD1222 doses.

Using immunoSEQ multiplex PCR, the repertoire was profiled, and TCRdb retains in-frame clones only, with some absent. The sample lists about 150,000 clones; approximately 90% were seen once. The TCR was taken from an adult who had recovered from COVID-19. V is TRBV2 and J is TRBJ1-1, with D unresolved. Material: peripheral blood, obtained after recovery from COVID-19. CDR3 nucleotides: TGTGCCAGCAGCGAGATACTCCCGAACACTGAAGCTTTCTTT. This gives the protein CASSEILPNTEAFF.